The 9 T cell receptor beta chains below all came from one sample that was sequenced in a study of EBV T-cell therapy then PD-1 blockade in nasopharyngeal carcinoma. Sequencing was performed with immunoSEQ multiplex PCR; in TCRdb, only in-frame clones are kept and a portion is missing. In the table there are around 19,000 clones, 80% to 85% of which are singletons. These receptors lack a known antigen. Regarding treatment: AdE1-LMPpoly-expanded autologous EBV-specific T-cell therapy followed by anti-PD-1 nivolumab. The sequences come from CD8+ T cells from blood, collected at day 0 from a patient whose treatment included autologous EBV-specific T cells and nivolumab. Receptor source: a man in his forties or fifties with nasopharyngeal carcinoma.

The chain couples TRBV28 to TRBJ2-7; tentatively, D is TRBD1 or TRBD2 (5 bases each). This CDR3 region has 14 residues. Germline V gene lookup returns CDR1 MDHEN and CDR2 SYDVKM. Trimming took 3 bases from V and 5 from J, leaving 14 bases between them. In nucleotides, the CDR3 is TGTGCCAGCAGTTTCGTCAGGGAGAGGCACGAGCAGTACTTC. Translating it yields CASSFVRERHEQYF.

The chain combines TRBV24-1 with TRBJ2-2; D gene unclear. CDR1 and CDR2 from the germline V gene are KGHDR and SFDVKD. The length of the CDR3 is 16 residues. The V and J ends lost 2 bases and 0 bases respectively, with 9 bases between them. The CDR3 bases are TGTGCCACCAGTGATTCTAGGATTTCGAACACCGGGGAGCTGTTTTTT. This translates into CATSDSRISNTGELFF.

The genes are TRBV24-1 and TRBJ2-2, with D perhaps TRBD1 or TRBD2 (6 bases each). The CDR3 loop spans 14 amino acids. Germline CDR1 reads KGHDR; CDR2 reads SFDVKD. V lost 4 bases and J 6 bases, leaving 11 bases between the germline ends. Here the CDR3 reads CATSENREAGELFF. For the CDR3, the DNA is TGTGCCACCAGTGAAAACAGGGAGGCCGGGGAGCTGTTTTTT.

This clone was observed a single time. This rearrangement joins TRBV6-5 to TRBJ2-1; 7 nucleotides match TRBD2. The germline CDR1 and CDR2 sequences are MNHEY and SVGAGI. The J segment lost 8 bases and the V segment lost 0 bases, leaving 7 bases of the junction unmatched. The CDR3 has 15 amino acids. The CDR3 bases are TGTGCCAGCAGTTACTCGAAGGGGAGGGCCCATGAGCAGTTCTTC. It yields the protein CASSYSKGRAHEQFF.

The genes are TRBV5-1 and TRBJ2-1; D perhaps matches TRBD1 (5 bases). Trimming stripped 0 bases from V and 1 base from J, with 11 bases between. CDR1 and CDR2 (germline): SGHRS, YFSETQ. This CDR3 is built from 16 residues. The CDR3 here is CASSLEKTVSYNEQFF. In DNA, the CDR3 is TGCGCCAGCAGCTTGGAAAAGACAGTATCCTACAATGAGCAGTTCTTC.

The rearrangement links TRBV11-3 to TRBJ2-7; 7 bases are shared with TRBD1. The germline V gene has CDR1 SGHNT and CDR2 YENEEA. This CDR3 spans 15 amino acids. V lost 5 bases to trimming and J lost 7 bases; unmatched junction nucleotides: 14. This CDR3 is CASSQGQVVVGEQYF. In DNA form, the CDR3 reads TGTGCCAGCAGCCAAGGACAGGTTGTTGTGGGGGAGCAGTACTTC.

The chain uses TRBV7-9 and TRBJ2-7; tentative D call: TRBD2 (6 bases). V was clipped by 6 bases and J by 6 bases, with 18 bases between them. Germline V gene sequence: CDR1 SEHNR, CDR2 FQNEAQ (reference sequence). This CDR3 spans 14 amino acids. The CDR3 DNA follows: TGTGCCAGCAGTGGGGCGGGGACGCCTAGCGAGCAGTACTTC. Translation: CASSGAGTPSEQYF. Based on the CDR3 plus reference TRBV7-9 and TRBJ2-7, the full variable domain is DTGVSQNPRHKITKRGQNVTFRCDPISEHNRLYWYRQTLGQGPEFLTYFQNEAQLEKSRLLSDRFSAERPKGSFSTLEIQRTEQGDSAMYLCASSGAGTPSEQYFGPGTRLTVT.

The V and J genes are TRBV13 and TRBJ1-1; D ambiguous. Germline-derived CDR1 and CDR2 are PRHDT and FYEKMQ (reference sequence). Trimming pared 3 bases from V and 3 bases from J, leaving 14 bases between. There are 15 residues in the CDR3. CDR3 sequence reads: CASSFPAHGDTEAFF. Written as DNA, the CDR3 is TGTGCCAGCAGCTTTCCCGCCCACGGGGACACTGAAGCTTTCTTT.

Of note for this clone: Other DNA sequences in this specimen translate into the identical CDR3. This rearrangement joins TRBV9 to TRBJ1-1; no definite D call. This CDR3 spans 11 amino acids. V was pared by 4 bases and J by 2 bases, with 3 bases between. Looked up from germline, CDR1 is SGDLS and CDR2 is YYNGEE. CDR3 sequence (DNA): TGTGCCAGCAGCCGAAACACTGAAGCTTTCTTT. This encodes CASSRNTEAFF. The entire variable domain, with the rest obtained from reference TRBV9 and TRBJ1-1, is as follows: DSGVTQTPKHLITATGQRVTLRCSPRSGDLSVYWYQQSLDQGLQFLIQYYNGEERAKGNILERFSAQQFPDLHSELNLSSLELGDSALYFCASSRNTEAFFGQGTRLTVV.